The rows below give T cell receptor beta chains drawn from one sample of a study of blood T cell repertoires in COVID-19. Clones were sequenced by immunoSEQ multiplex PCR, and TCRdb holds only the in-frame ones, with some missing. The data show around 160,000 clones, approximately 86% seen once. The material sequenced was peripheral blood. The source is a woman aged 40-49 years with active or convalescent COVID-19. CDR3s include the opening cysteine and the closing phenylalanine or tryptophan. D genes are given only for firm matches. Some rows have no size entry. The others give once, few or many, or a class for an expanded clone.

j_gene: TRBJ2-5
v_gene: TRBV5-1
abundance: once
d_gene: -
CDR3aa: CASSPLRGDETQYF
CDR3nt: TGCGCCAGCAGCCCACTTCGCGGGGATGAGACCCAGTACTTC

j_gene: TRBJ1-5
v_gene: TRBV18
abundance: -
d_gene: -
CDR3aa: CASSPSGINSNQPQHF
CDR3nt: TGTGCCAGCTCACCATCAGGGATCAATAGCAATCAGCCCCAGCATTTT

j_gene: TRBJ2-7
v_gene: TRBV6-2/TRBV6-3
abundance: -
d_gene: TRBD1
CDR3aa: CASSTTGASSIEQYF
CDR3nt: TGTGCCAGCAGCACTACAGGGGCATCGTCGATCGAGCAGTACTTC

j_gene: TRBJ1-6
v_gene: TRBV10-2
abundance: -
d_gene: -
CDR3aa: CASSASGSSYNSPLHF
CDR3nt: TGCGCCAGCAGTGCGTCAGGGAGCTCCTATAATTCACCCCTCCACTTT

j_gene: TRBJ1-1
v_gene: TRBV28
abundance: -
d_gene: TRBD1
CDR3aa: CASSPGTGGRTEAFF
CDR3nt: TGTGCCAGCAGCCCCGGGACAGGGGGCAGAACTGAAGCTTTCTTT

j_gene: TRBJ2-7
v_gene: TRBV6-5
abundance: -
d_gene: TRBD1
CDR3aa: CASSYSGGTGVAEQYF
CDR3nt: TGTGCCAGCAGTTACTCGGGCGGGACAGGGGTAGCCGAGCAGTACTTC

j_gene: TRBJ2-7
v_gene: TRBV30
abundance: -
d_gene: TRBD1
CDR3aa: CAWSHTGGQEYEQYF
CDR3nt: TGTGCCTGGAGTCATACAGGGGGCCAGGAATACGAGCAGTACTTC

j_gene: TRBJ2-5
v_gene: TRBV18
abundance: once
d_gene: -
CDR3aa: CASSPKETQYF
CDR3nt: TGTGCCAGCTCACCTAAAGAGACCCAGTACTTC

j_gene: TRBJ1-5
v_gene: TRBV12-3/TRBV12-4
abundance: -
d_gene: -
CDR3aa: CASSLREQPQHF
CDR3nt: TGTGCCAGCAGTTTGAGGGAGCAGCCCCAGCATTTT

j_gene: TRBJ2-7
v_gene: TRBV5-1
abundance: once
d_gene: -
CDR3aa: CASSYTGYSSYEQYF
CDR3nt: TGCGCCAGCAGCTACACAGGGTATAGCTCCTACGAGCAGTACTTC

j_gene: TRBJ1-1
v_gene: TRBV4-3
abundance: -
d_gene: -
CDR3aa: CASSLDLRTEAFF
CDR3nt: TGCGCCAGCAGCCTTGACCTGCGGACTGAAGCTTTCTTT

j_gene: TRBJ1-1
v_gene: TRBV27
abundance: few
d_gene: -
CDR3aa: CASAPYPPRLAFF
CDR3nt: TGTGCCAGCGCCCCCTACCCGCCTCGTTTGGCTTTCTTT

j_gene: TRBJ1-5
v_gene: TRBV6-4
abundance: -
d_gene: -
CDR3aa: CASEYSNQPQHF
CDR3nt: TGTGCCAGCGAGTATAGCAATCAGCCCCAGCATTTT

j_gene: TRBJ2-1
v_gene: TRBV9
abundance: -
d_gene: -
CDR3aa: CASSDKGGYNEQFF
CDR3nt: TGTGCCAGCAGCGATAAGGGGGGGTACAATGAGCAGTTCTTC

j_gene: TRBJ1-1
v_gene: TRBV28
abundance: -
d_gene: -
CDR3aa: CASSRGFRGTEAFF
CDR3nt: TGTGCCAGCAGCAGGGGTTTTAGGGGTACTGAAGCTTTCTTT

j_gene: TRBJ1-6
v_gene: TRBV27
abundance: -
d_gene: TRBD1
CDR3aa: CASSARQGVNSPLHF
CDR3nt: TGTGCCAGCAGTGCGCGACAGGGAGTGAATTCACCCCTCCACTTT

j_gene: TRBJ1-2
v_gene: TRBV28
abundance: -
d_gene: -
CDR3aa: CASSPSRGSGYTF
CDR3nt: TGTGCCAGCAGCCCGAGTCGGGGTTCTGGCTACACCTTC

j_gene: TRBJ1-6
v_gene: TRBV6-4
abundance: -
d_gene: -
CDR3aa: CASSFDGRNSPLHF
CDR3nt: TGTGCCAGCAGTTTCGACGGGAGGAATTCACCCCTCCACTTT

j_gene: TRBJ2-5
v_gene: TRBV6-2/TRBV6-3
abundance: -
d_gene: TRBD1
CDR3aa: CASSYTGSGTGGFKTQYF
CDR3nt: TGTGCCAGCAGTTACACGGGGTCCGGGACAGGGGGTTTCAAGACCCAGTACTTC

j_gene: TRBJ1-2
v_gene: TRBV4-1
abundance: once
d_gene: -
CDR3aa: CASTHNQGIGYGYTF
CDR3nt: TGCGCCAGCACCCATAATCAGGGGATTGGGTATGGCTACACCTTC

j_gene: TRBJ1-6
v_gene: TRBV30
abundance: few
d_gene: TRBD1
CDR3aa: CAWSIPGGNSPLHF
CDR3nt: TGTGCCTGGAGTATCCCAGGGGGCAATTCACCCCTCCACTTT

j_gene: TRBJ1-3
v_gene: TRBV6-5
abundance: -
d_gene: TRBD1
CDR3aa: CASSTTGGYGNTIYF
CDR3nt: TGTGCCAGCAGTACTACAGGGGGCTATGGAAACACCATATATTTT

j_gene: TRBJ2-7
v_gene: TRBV12-3/TRBV12-4
abundance: -
d_gene: TRBD1
CDR3aa: CASSRTGSYEQYF
CDR3nt: TGTGCCAGCAGTCGGACAGGATCCTACGAGCAGTACTTC

j_gene: TRBJ2-1
v_gene: TRBV7-9
abundance: many
d_gene: TRBD2
CDR3aa: CASSPPGLASYNEQFF
CDR3nt: TGTGCCAGCAGCCCCCCGGGACTAGCGTCCTACAATGAGCAGTTCTTC

j_gene: TRBJ1-6
v_gene: TRBV20-1
abundance: -
d_gene: -
CDR3aa: CSARGSGPHHF
CDR3nt: TGCAGTGCTAGAGGCTCAGGGCCCCACCACTTT

j_gene: TRBJ1-4
v_gene: TRBV24-1
abundance: -
d_gene: -
CDR3aa: CATSGNSHTNEKLFF
CDR3nt: TGTGCCACCAGCGGAAACAGCCACACTAATGAAAAACTGTTTTTT

j_gene: TRBJ1-2
v_gene: TRBV10-3
abundance: -
d_gene: TRBD1
CDR3aa: CAISAQGAYGYTF
CDR3nt: TGTGCCATCAGTGCGCAGGGGGCCTATGGCTACACCTTC

j_gene: TRBJ1-2
v_gene: TRBV6-5
abundance: -
d_gene: TRBD1
CDR3aa: CASSLPGQGNYGYTF
CDR3nt: TGTGCCAGCAGTCTACCGGGACAGGGGAACTATGGCTACACCTTC

j_gene: TRBJ2-3
v_gene: TRBV5-6
abundance: -
d_gene: -
CDR3aa: CASWRLGGDQDTQYF
CDR3nt: TGTGCCAGCTGGCGTCTAGGAGGGGATCAAGATACGCAGTATTTT

j_gene: TRBJ1-1
v_gene: TRBV7-2
abundance: -
d_gene: TRBD1
CDR3aa: CASSGTGVIGTEAFF
CDR3nt: TGTGCCAGCAGCGGGACAGGGGTGATCGGGACTGAAGCTTTCTTT

j_gene: TRBJ2-5
v_gene: TRBV28
abundance: -
d_gene: TRBD1
CDR3aa: CASSSGGTGGRETQYF
CDR3nt: TGTGCCAGCAGTTCGGGTGGGACAGGGGGCCGAGAGACCCAGTACTTC

j_gene: TRBJ1-4
v_gene: TRBV5-6
abundance: few
d_gene: TRBD1
CDR3aa: CASSLLGQGDEKLFF
CDR3nt: TGTGCCAGCAGCTTGCTGGGACAGGGCGATGAAAAACTGTTTTTT

j_gene: TRBJ1-1
v_gene: TRBV11-2
abundance: -
d_gene: -
CDR3aa: CASSPGVGYTEAFF
CDR3nt: TGTGCCAGCAGCCCGGGGGTGGGCTACACTGAAGCTTTCTTT

j_gene: TRBJ2-7
v_gene: TRBV5-6
abundance: -
d_gene: -
CDR3aa: CASSFDRSPYEQYF
CDR3nt: TGTGCCAGCAGCTTCGACAGGTCCCCCTACGAGCAGTACTTC

j_gene: TRBJ2-7
v_gene: TRBV27
abundance: -
d_gene: TRBD2
CDR3aa: CASSSGRGYEQYF
CDR3nt: TGTGCCAGCAGTTCCGGGAGGGGCTACGAGCAGTACTTC

j_gene: TRBJ2-2
v_gene: TRBV5-1
abundance: -
d_gene: TRBD1
CDR3aa: CASSVQTGGTGELFF
CDR3nt: TGCGCCAGCAGCGTGCAGACAGGGGGAACCGGGGAGCTGTTTTTT

j_gene: TRBJ1-6
v_gene: TRBV10-3
abundance: -
d_gene: TRBD1
CDR3aa: CAISPDQGGNSPLHF
CDR3nt: TGTGCCATCAGTCCCGACCAAGGGGGCAATTCACCCCTCCACTTT

j_gene: TRBJ1-1
v_gene: TRBV28
abundance: -
d_gene: TRBD1
CDR3aa: CASSFWTGSTEAFF
CDR3nt: TGTGCCAGCAGTTTCTGGACAGGGAGCACTGAAGCTTTCTTT

j_gene: TRBJ1-2
v_gene: TRBV19
abundance: -
d_gene: -
CDR3aa: CASSPTGSGYGYTF
CDR3nt: TGTGCCAGTAGCCCCACAGGGTCAGGCTATGGCTACACCTTC

j_gene: TRBJ1-4
v_gene: TRBV19
abundance: -
d_gene: -
CDR3aa: CASSGQPFATNEKLFF
CDR3nt: TGTGCCAGCTCTGGACAGCCTTTCGCAACTAATGAAAAACTGTTTTTT

j_gene: TRBJ1-5
v_gene: TRBV18
abundance: -
d_gene: -
CDR3aa: CASSPPEGPGNQPQHF
CDR3nt: TGTGCCAGCTCACCACCGGAGGGCCCGGGCAATCAGCCCCAGCATTTT

j_gene: TRBJ2-5
v_gene: TRBV15
abundance: -
d_gene: TRBD2
CDR3aa: CATSRGPGRGVQETQYF
CDR3nt: TGTGCCACCAGCAGAGGGCCTGGGCGGGGGGTCCAAGAGACCCAGTACTTC

j_gene: TRBJ1-2
v_gene: TRBV11-2
abundance: -
d_gene: -
CDR3aa: CASLGAGVGYTF
CDR3nt: TGTGCCAGCCTTGGGGCAGGTGTAGGCTACACCTTC

j_gene: TRBJ2-2
v_gene: TRBV10-2
abundance: once
d_gene: TRBD1
CDR3aa: CASSESGTATGELFF
CDR3nt: TGCGCCAGCAGTGAGTCCGGGACAGCCACCGGGGAGCTGTTTTTT

j_gene: TRBJ1-6
v_gene: TRBV5-4
abundance: -
d_gene: -
CDR3aa: CASSLGAGGGNSPLHF
CDR3nt: TGTGCCAGCAGCTTGGGCGCGGGGGGTGGTAATTCACCCCTCCACTTT

j_gene: TRBJ1-1
v_gene: TRBV27
abundance: few
d_gene: -
CDR3aa: CASSRRDPGGGPEAFF
CDR3nt: TGTGCCAGCAGTCGTAGGGATCCAGGCGGGGGTCCTGAAGCTTTCTTT

j_gene: TRBJ2-3
v_gene: TRBV18
abundance: -
d_gene: -
CDR3aa: CASSPPFPMGRGPKGQRATDTQYF
CDR3nt: TGTGCCAGCTCACCACCTTTCCCCATGGGCAGAGGGCCTAAAGGGCAGAGGGCCACAGATACGCAGTATTTT

j_gene: TRBJ1-2
v_gene: TRBV27
abundance: -
d_gene: -
CDR3aa: CASSLIGAPAGYTF
CDR3nt: TGTGCCAGCAGTTTAATTGGGGCCCCCGCTGGCTACACCTTC

j_gene: TRBJ2-3
v_gene: TRBV13
abundance: -
d_gene: TRBD2
CDR3aa: CASSFPLAGGPTQYF
CDR3nt: TGTGCCAGCAGCTTCCCCCTAGCGGGGGGTCCGACGCAGTATTTT

j_gene: TRBJ1-6
v_gene: TRBV7-2
abundance: -
d_gene: TRBD1
CDR3aa: CASSFFPGQYNSPLHF
CDR3nt: TGTGCCAGCAGCTTTTTCCCGGGACAGTATAATTCACCCCTCCACTTT

j_gene: TRBJ2-6
v_gene: TRBV11-2
abundance: -
d_gene: -
CDR3aa: CASRLGGAGANVLTF
CDR3nt: TGTGCCAGCAGGCTGGGCGGGGCTGGGGCCAACGTCCTGACTTTC

j_gene: TRBJ2-6
v_gene: TRBV28
abundance: -
d_gene: -
CDR3aa: CASSPSSSGANVLTF
CDR3nt: TGTGCCAGCAGTCCCAGTTCCTCTGGGGCCAACGTCCTGACTTTC

j_gene: TRBJ2-2
v_gene: TRBV19
abundance: once
d_gene: -
CDR3aa: CASSMRAGNTGELFF
CDR3nt: TGTGCCAGTAGTATGCGAGCGGGGAACACCGGGGAGCTGTTTTTT

j_gene: TRBJ1-1
v_gene: TRBV15
abundance: -
d_gene: -
CDR3aa: CATSRDLAVNTEAFF
CDR3nt: TGTGCCACCAGCAGAGATTTGGCAGTGAACACTGAAGCTTTCTTT